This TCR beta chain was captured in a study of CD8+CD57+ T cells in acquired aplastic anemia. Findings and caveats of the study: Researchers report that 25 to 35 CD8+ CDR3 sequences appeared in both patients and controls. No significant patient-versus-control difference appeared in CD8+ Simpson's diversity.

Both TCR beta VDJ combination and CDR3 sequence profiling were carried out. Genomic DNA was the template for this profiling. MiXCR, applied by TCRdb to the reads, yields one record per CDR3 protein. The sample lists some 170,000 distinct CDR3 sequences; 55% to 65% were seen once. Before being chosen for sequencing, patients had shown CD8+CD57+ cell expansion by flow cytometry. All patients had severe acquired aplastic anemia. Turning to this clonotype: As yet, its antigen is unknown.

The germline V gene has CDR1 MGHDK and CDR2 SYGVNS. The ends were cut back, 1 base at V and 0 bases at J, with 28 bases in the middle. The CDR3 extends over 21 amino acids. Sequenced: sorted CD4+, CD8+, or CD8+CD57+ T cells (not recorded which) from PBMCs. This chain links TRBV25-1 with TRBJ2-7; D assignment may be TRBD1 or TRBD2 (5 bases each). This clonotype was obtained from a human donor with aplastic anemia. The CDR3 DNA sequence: TGTGCCAGCAGTGAATCCCGGGACCAACATCAGACTGGCTTAAGCTCCTACGAGCAGTACTTC. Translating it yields CASSESRDQHQTGLSSYEQYF.